This T cell receptor beta chain was found in a study of blood T cell repertoires in COVID-19. Study background: PBMCs, B-cell-depleted T cells, or T cells provided the cDNA or gDNA that made up the material.

Germline V gene sequence: CDR1 SGHAT, CDR2 FQNNGV. After removal of 1 base from V and 5 bases from J, the junction contained 14 bases not matched to a gene. This CDR3 contains 18 residues. How the authors handled the data: By means of reference gene primer amplification, nucleated cell counts were estimated. Profiling relied on immunoSEQ multiplex PCR, and the TCRdb table lists in-frame clones only, not all of them. V, J and clone size were drawn from that table, and D and trimming were deduced from the DNA. The data hold about 160,000 clones, with 81% observed a single time. This clonotype was obtained from a man aged 60 to 75 with active or convalescent COVID-19. The source material was peripheral blood. The gene calls are TRBV11-2 and TRBJ2-1; 7 positions match TRBD2. The CDR3 reads CASSLGMWVAGGDNEQFF. CDR3 sequence (DNA): TGTGCCAGCAGCTTAGGAATGTGGGTAGCGGGCGGAGACAATGAGCAGTTCTTC.